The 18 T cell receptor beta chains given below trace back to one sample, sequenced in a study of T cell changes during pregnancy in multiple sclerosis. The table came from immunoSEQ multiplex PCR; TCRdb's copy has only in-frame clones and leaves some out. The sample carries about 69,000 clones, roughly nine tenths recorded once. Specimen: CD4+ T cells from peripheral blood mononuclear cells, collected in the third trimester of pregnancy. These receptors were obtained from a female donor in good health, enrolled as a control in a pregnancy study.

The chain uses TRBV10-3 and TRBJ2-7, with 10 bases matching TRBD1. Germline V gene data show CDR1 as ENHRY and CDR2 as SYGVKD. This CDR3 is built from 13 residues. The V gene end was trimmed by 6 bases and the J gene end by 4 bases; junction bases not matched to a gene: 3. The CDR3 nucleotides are TGTGCCATCAGCCCGGGACAGGGGTACGAGCAGTACTTC. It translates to CAISPGQGYEQYF.

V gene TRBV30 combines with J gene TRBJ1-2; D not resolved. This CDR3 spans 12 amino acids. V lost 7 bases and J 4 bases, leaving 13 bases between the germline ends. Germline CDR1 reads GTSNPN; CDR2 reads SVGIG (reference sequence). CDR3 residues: CALKEGFYGYTF. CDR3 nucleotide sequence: TGTGCCTTAAAAGAGGGTTTCTATGGCTACACCTTC.

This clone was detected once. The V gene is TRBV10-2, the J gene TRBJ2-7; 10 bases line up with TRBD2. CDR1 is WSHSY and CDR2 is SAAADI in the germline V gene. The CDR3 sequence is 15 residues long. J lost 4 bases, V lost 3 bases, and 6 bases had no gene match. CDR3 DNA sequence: TGCGCCAGCAGTGACCAGCGGGGGGGCGTGTACGAGCAGTACTTC. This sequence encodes CASSDQRGGVYEQYF.

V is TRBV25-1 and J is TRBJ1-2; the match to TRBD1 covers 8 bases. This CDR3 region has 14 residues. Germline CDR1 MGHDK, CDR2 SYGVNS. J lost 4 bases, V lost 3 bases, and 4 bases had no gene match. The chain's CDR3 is CASSDAGGAYGYTF. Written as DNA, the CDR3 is TGTGCCAGCAGTGATGCAGGGGGCGCCTATGGCTACACCTTC.

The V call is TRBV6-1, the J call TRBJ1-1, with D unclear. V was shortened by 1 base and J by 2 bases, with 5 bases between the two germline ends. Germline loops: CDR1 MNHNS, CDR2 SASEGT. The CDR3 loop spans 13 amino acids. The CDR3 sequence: CASSEVINTEAFF. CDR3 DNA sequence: TGTGCCAGCAGTGAAGTAATAAACACTGAAGCTTTCTTT.

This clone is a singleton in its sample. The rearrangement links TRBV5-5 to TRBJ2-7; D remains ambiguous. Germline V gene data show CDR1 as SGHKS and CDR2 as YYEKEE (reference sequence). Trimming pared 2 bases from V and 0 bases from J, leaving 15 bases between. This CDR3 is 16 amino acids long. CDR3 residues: CASSLSPQITSYEQYF. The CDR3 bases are TGTGCCAGCAGCTTATCCCCCCAGATTACCTCCTACGAGCAGTACTTC.

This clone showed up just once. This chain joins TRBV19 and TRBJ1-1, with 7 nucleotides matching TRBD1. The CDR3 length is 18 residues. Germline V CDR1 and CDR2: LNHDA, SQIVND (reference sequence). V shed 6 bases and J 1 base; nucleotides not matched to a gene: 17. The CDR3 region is CASSLLWDSARPNTEAFF. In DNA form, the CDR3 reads TGTGCCAGTAGCTTGCTTTGGGACAGCGCCCGTCCGAACACTGAAGCTTTCTTT. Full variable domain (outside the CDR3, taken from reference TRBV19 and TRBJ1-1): DGGITQSPKYLFRKEGQNVTLSCEQNLNHDAMYWYRQDPGQGLRLIYYSQIVNDFQKGDIAEGYSVSREKKESFPLTVTSAQKNPTAFYLCASSLLWDSARPNTEAFFGQGTRLTVV.

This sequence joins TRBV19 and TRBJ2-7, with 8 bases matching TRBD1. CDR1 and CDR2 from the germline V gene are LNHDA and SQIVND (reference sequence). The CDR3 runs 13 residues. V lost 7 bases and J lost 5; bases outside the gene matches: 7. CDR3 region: CASNTGGFHEQYF. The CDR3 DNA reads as TGTGCCAGTAATACAGGGGGTTTCCACGAGCAGTACTTC.

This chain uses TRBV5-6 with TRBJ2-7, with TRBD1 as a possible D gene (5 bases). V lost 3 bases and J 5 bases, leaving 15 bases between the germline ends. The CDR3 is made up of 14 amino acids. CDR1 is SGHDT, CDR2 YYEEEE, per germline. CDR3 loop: CASSSAFPRDEQYF. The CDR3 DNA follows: TGTGCCAGCAGCTCGGCCTTTCCCAGGGACGAGCAGTACTTC.

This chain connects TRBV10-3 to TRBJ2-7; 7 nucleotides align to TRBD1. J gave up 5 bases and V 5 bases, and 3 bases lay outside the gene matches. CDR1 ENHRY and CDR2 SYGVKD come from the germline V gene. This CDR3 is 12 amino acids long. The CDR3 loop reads CAISRTGDEQYF. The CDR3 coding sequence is TGTGCCATCAGTAGAACAGGGGACGAGCAGTACTTC.

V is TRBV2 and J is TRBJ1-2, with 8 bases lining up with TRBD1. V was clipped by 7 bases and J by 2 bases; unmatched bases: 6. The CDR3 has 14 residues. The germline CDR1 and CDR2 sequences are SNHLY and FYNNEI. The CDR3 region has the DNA TGTGCCAGCACCCGGGGACAGGAGAACTATGGCTACACCTTC. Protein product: CASTRGQENYGYTF.

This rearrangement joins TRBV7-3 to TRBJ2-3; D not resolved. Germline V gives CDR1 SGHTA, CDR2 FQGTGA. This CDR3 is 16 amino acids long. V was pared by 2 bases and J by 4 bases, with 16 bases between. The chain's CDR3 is CASSLSASLESDTQYF. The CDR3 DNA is TGTGCCAGCAGCTTATCGGCTAGTTTAGAGTCAGATACGCAGTATTTT. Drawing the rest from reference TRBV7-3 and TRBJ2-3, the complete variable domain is GAGVSQTPSNKVTEKGKYVELRCDPISGHTALYWYRQSLGQGPEFLIYFQGTGAADDSGLPNDRFFAVRPEGSVSTLKIQRTERGDSAVYLCASSLSASLESDTQYFGPGTRLTVL.

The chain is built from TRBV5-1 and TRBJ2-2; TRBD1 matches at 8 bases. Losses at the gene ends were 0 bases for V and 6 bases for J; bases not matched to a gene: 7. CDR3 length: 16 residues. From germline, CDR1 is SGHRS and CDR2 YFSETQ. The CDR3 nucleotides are TGCGCCAGCAGCTTGGCTTCAGGGGGCTCACCCGGGGAGCTGTTTTTT. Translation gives CASSLASGGSPGELFF. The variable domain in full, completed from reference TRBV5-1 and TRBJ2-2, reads KAGVTQTPRYLIKTRGQQVTLSCSPISGHRSVSWYQQTPGQGLQFLFEYFSETQRNKGNFPGRFSGRQFSNSRSEMNVSTLELGDSALYLCASSLASGGSPGELFFGEGSRLTVL.

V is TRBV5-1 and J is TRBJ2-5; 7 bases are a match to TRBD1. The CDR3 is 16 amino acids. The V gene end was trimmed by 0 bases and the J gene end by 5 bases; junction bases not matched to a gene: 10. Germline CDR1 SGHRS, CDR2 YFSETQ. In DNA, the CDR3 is TGCGCCAGCAGCTTGGGGACAGGCCCCGGTCGGGAGACCCAGTACTTC. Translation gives CASSLGTGPGRETQYF.

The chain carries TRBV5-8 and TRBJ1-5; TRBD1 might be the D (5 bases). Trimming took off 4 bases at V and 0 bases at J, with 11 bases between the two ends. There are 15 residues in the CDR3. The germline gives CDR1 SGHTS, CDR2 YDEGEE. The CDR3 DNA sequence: TGTGCCAGCAGCCCGACAGCTTATAGCAATCAGCCCCAGCATTTT. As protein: CASSPTAYSNQPQHF.

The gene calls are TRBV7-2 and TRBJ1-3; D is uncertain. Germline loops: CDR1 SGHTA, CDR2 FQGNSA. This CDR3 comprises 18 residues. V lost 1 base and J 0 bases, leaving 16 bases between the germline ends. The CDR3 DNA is TGTGCCAGCAGCTTAGTCTTCGGTGTTGTACGCTCTGGAAACACCATATATTTT. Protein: CASSLVFGVVRSGNTIYF.

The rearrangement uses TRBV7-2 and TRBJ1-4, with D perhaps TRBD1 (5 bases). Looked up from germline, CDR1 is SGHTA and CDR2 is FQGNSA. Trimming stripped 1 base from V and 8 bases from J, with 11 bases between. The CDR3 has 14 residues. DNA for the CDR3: TGTGCCAGCAGCTTAGACGGACAACCAGAAAAACTGTTTTTT. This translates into CASSLDGQPEKLFF.

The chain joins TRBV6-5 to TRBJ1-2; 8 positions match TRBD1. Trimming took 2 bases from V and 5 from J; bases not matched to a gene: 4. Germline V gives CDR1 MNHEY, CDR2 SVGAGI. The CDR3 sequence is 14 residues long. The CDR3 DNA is TGTGCCAGCAGTTACCCAGGACAGGGATATGGCTACACCTTC. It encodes CASSYPGQGYGYTF.